The present TCR beta chain was sequenced within a study of shared clonotypes between healthy human individuals. Turning to the study itself: Plates per donor: three CD4 naive, three CD4 memory, two CD8 naive, one CD8 memory.

This clone was counted once. Clones were sequenced by immunoSEQ multiplex PCR, and TCRdb holds only the in-frame ones, with some missing. The data show some 2,100,000 clones, 90% to 97% seen once. This CDR3 contains 16 residues. V was cut by 2 bases and J by 2 bases, with 14 bases left in between. The V gene's germline CDR1 is SGHAT and CDR2 FQNNGV. This receptor was obtained from a man aged 18 to 30 in good health. Sequencing used naive CD4+ T cells sorted from blood. The subset here: CD45RA+ positively selected. The chain employs TRBV11-2 and TRBJ2-3; TRBD1 might be the D (5 bases). CDR3 nucleotides: TGTGCCAGCAGCTTATCTTGGGGCCAGATCACAGATACGCAGTATTTT. As protein: CASSLSWGQITDTQYF.